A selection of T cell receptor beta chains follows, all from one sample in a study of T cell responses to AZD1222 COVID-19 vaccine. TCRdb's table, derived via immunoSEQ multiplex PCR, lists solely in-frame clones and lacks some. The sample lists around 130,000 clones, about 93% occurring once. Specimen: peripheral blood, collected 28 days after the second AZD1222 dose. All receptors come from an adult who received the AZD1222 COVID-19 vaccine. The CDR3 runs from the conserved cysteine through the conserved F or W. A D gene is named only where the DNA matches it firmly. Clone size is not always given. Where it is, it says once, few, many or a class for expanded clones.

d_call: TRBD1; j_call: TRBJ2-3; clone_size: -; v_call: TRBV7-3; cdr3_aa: CASSLDRGQDTQYF; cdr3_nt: TGTGCCAGCAGCCTCGACAGGGGCCAAGATACGCAGTATTTT
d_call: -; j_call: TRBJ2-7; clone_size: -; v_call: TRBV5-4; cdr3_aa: CASSPDGMDYEQYF; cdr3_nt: TGTGCCAGCAGCCCGGACGGAATGGATTACGAGCAGTACTTC
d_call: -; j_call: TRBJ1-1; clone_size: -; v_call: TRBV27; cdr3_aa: CASSSLSIAEFRIGAMNTEAFF; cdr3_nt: TGTGCCAGCAGTTCCCTTTCCATTGCCGAGTTCCGAATCGGCGCCATGAACACTGAAGCTTTCTTT
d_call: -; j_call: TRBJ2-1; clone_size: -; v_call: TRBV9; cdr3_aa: CASSAALHDPGNEQFF; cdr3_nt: TGTGCCAGCAGCGCCGCCCTCCATGACCCGGGCAATGAGCAGTTCTTC
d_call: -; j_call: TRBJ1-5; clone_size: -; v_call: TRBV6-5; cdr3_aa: CARGGGGNNQPQHF; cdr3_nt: TGTGCCAGGGGAGGTGGGGGTAACAATCAGCCCCAGCATTTT
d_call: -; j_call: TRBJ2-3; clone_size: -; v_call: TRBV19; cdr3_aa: CASSMGMIPSTDTQYF; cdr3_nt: TGTGCCAGTAGTATGGGAATGATCCCCAGCACAGATACGCAGTATTTT
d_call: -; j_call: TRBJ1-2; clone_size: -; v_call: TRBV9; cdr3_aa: CASSVNKNYGYTF; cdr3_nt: TGTGCCAGCAGCGTGAACAAGAACTATGGCTACACCTTC
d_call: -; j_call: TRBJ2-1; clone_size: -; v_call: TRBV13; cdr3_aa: CASSLVSSNEQFF; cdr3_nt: TGTGCCAGCAGCTTAGTTAGCTCAAATGAGCAGTTCTTC
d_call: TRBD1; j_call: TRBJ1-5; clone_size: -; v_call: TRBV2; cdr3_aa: CASSGDRGGQPQHF; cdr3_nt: TGTGCCAGCAGTGGGGACAGGGGAGGTCAGCCCCAGCATTTT
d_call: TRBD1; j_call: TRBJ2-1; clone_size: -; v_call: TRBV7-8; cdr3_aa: CASSSRDSPSYNEQFF; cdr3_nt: TGTGCCAGCAGCTCTAGGGACAGCCCGTCCTACAATGAGCAGTTCTTC
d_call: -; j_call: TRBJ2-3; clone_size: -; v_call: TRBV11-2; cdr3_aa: CASSPRVDTQYF; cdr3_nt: TGTGCCAGCAGCCCTCGGGTTGATACGCAGTATTTT
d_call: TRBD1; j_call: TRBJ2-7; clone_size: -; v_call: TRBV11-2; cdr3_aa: CASSLDRALYEQYF; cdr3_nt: TGTGCCAGCAGCCTGGACAGGGCTTTATACGAGCAGTACTTC
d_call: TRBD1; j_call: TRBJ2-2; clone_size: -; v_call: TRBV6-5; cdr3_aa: CASSRGQGLGELFF; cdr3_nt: TGTGCCAGCAGTAGGGGACAGGGACTCGGGGAGCTGTTTTTT
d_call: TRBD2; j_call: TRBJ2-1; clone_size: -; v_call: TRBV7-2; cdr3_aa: CASSYSPGRGIEQFF; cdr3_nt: TGTGCCAGCAGCTATTCGCCGGGGCGGGGGATTGAGCAGTTCTTC
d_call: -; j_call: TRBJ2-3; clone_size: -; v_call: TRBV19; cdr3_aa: CASSPPGADTQYF; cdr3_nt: TGTGCCAGTAGTCCTCCCGGGGCCGATACGCAGTATTTT
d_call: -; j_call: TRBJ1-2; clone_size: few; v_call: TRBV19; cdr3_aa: CASTHGGYGYTF; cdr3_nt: TGTGCCAGTACCCATGGGGGCTATGGCTACACCTTC
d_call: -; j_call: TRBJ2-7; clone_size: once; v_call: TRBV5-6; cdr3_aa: CASSPVLASPIIF; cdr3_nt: TGTGCCAGCAGCCCTGTCCTAGCTTCCCCCATAATCTTC
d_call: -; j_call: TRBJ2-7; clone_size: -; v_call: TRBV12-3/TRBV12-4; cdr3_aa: CASSSGPYEQYF; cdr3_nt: TGTGCCAGCAGCTCGGGACCGTACGAGCAGTACTTC
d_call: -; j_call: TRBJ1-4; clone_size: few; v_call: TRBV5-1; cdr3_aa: CASSLASGGGEKLFF; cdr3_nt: TGCGCCAGCAGCTTGGCGTCAGGCGGAGGTGAAAAACTGTTTTTT
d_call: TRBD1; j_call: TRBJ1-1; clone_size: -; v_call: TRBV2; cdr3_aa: CATQTGGTAEAFF; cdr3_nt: TGTGCCACCCAGACAGGGGGTACGGCTGAAGCTTTCTTT
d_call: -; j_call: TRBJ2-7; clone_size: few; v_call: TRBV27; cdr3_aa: CASSLSSVTYEQYF; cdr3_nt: TGTGCCAGCAGTTTATCGTCAGTGACCTACGAGCAGTACTTC
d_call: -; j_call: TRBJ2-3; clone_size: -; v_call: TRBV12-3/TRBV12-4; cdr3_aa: CASNTRTGWTQYF; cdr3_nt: TGTGCCAGCAATACGCGTACGGGATGGACGCAGTATTTT
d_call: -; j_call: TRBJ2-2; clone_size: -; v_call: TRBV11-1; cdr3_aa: CASRPTPGTGELFF; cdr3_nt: TGTGCCAGCAGGCCCACCCCAGGGACCGGGGAGCTGTTTTTT
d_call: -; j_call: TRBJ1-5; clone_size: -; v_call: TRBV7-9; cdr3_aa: CASSHDSEQPQHF; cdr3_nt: TGTGCCAGCAGCCACGACAGTGAACAGCCCCAGCATTTT
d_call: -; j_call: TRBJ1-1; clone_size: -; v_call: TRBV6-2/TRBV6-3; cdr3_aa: CASSYSNVNTEAFF; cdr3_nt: TGTGCCAGCAGTTACTCGAATGTGAACACTGAAGCTTTCTTT
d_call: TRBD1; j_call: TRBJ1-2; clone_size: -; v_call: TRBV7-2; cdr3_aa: CASSPGTDYGYTF; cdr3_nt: TGTGCCAGCAGCCCGGGGACAGACTATGGCTACACCTTC
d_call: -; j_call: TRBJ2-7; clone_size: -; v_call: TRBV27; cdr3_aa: CASSLSSGYEQYF; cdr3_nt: TGTGCCAGCAGTTTATCGTCGGGTTACGAGCAGTACTTC
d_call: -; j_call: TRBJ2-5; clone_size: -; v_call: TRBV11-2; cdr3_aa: CASSLVPAQETQYF; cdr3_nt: TGTGCCAGCAGCTTGGTCCCCGCCCAAGAGACCCAGTACTTC
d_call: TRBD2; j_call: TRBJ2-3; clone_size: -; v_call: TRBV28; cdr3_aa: CASSLREGHTDTQYF; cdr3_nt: TGTGCCAGCAGTTTACGGGAGGGACACACAGATACGCAGTATTTT
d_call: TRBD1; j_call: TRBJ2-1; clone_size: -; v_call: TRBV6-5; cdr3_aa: CASSLDRGSNEQFF; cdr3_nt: TGTGCCAGCAGTCTCGACAGGGGATCCAATGAGCAGTTCTTC
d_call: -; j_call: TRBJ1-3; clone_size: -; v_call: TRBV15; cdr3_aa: CATSSIRGTIYF; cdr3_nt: TGTGCCACCAGCAGCATCAGGGGTACCATATATTTT
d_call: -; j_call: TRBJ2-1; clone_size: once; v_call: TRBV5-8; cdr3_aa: CASNKLWGSAGFSYNEQFF; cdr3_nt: TGTGCCAGCAATAAACTCTGGGGTAGCGCTGGGTTTTCCTACAATGAGCAGTTCTTC
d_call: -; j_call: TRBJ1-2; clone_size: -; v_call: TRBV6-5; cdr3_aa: CASSYSSGVGYGYTF; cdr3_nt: TGTGCCAGCAGTTACTCTTCGGGGGTGGGCTATGGCTACACCTTC
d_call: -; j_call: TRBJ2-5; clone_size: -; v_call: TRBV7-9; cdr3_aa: CASSFSSADPQETQYF; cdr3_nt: TGTGCCAGCAGCTTCTCGAGCGCAGACCCCCAAGAGACCCAGTACTTC
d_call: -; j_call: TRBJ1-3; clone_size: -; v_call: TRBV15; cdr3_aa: CATRSRTDSGNTIYF; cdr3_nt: TGTGCCACCCGAAGCAGGACAGACTCTGGAAACACCATATATTTT
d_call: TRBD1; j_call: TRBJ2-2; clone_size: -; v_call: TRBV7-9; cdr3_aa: CASRGTTGGYTGELFF; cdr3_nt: TGTGCCAGCAGGGGCACGACAGGGGGGTACACCGGGGAGCTGTTTTTT
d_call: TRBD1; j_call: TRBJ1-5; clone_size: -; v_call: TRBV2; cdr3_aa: CASKTGGNQPQHF; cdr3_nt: TGTGCCAGCAAAACAGGGGGCAATCAGCCCCAGCATTTT
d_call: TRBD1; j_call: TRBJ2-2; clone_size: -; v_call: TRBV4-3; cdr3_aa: CASSQVTGGTGELFF; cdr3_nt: TGCGCCAGCAGCCAAGTCACAGGGGGTACCGGGGAGCTGTTTTTT
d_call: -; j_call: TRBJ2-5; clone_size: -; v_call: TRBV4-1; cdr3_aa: CASSQPSRGEETQYF; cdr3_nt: TGCGCCAGCAGCCAACCGTCGAGGGGGGAAGAGACCCAGTACTTC
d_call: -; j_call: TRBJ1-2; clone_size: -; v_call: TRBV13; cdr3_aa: CASSPGSRGYTF; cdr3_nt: TGTGCCAGCAGCCCGGGGTCAAGGGGCTACACCTTC
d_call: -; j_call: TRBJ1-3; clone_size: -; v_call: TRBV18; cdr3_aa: CASSPERTDTIYF; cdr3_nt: TGTGCCAGCTCACCAGAGCGGACTGACACCATATATTTT
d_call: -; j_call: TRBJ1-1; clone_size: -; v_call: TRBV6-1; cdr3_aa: CASSEASGYTEAFF; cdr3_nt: TGTGCCAGCAGTGAAGCCTCAGGATACACTGAAGCTTTCTTT
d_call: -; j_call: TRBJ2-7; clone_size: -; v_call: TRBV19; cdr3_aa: CASSRGGLNEQYF; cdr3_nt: TGTGCCAGTAGTAGGGGGGGGCTCAACGAGCAGTACTTC
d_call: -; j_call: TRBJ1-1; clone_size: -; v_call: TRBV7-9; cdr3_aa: CASSLGEAESAEAFF; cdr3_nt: TGTGCCAGCAGCTTAGGGGAGGCGGAGTCGGCTGAAGCTTTCTTT
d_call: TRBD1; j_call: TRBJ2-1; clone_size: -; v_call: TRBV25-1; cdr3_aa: CASSEWGTGSYNEQFF; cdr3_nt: TGTGCCAGCAGTGAATGGGGGACAGGTAGTTACAATGAGCAGTTCTTC
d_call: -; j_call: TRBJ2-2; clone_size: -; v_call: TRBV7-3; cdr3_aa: CASSLTSSAGELFF; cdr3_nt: TGTGCCAGCAGCTTAACTAGCAGCGCCGGGGAGCTGTTTTTT
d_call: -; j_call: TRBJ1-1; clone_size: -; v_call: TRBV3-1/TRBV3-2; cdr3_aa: CASYLGVVNTEAFF; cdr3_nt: TGTGCCAGCTACCTCGGGGTGGTGAACACTGAAGCTTTCTTT
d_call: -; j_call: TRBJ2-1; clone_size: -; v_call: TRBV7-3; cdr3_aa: CASSSLDRSKEQFF; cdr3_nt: TGTGCCAGCAGCTCCCTAGACCGCTCCAAAGAGCAGTTCTTC
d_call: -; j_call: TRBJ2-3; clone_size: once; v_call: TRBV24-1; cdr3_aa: CATSDPGADTQYF; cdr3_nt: TGTGCCACCAGTGATCCAGGGGCAGATACGCAGTATTTT
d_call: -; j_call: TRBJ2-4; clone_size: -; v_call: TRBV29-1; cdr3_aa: CSVVAVAKNIQYF; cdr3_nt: TGCAGCGTTGTTGCGGTAGCCAAAAACATTCAGTACTTC
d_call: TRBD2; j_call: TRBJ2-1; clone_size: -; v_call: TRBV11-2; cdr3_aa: CASSWTSGSYNEQFF; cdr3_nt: TGTGCCAGCAGCTGGACTAGCGGGAGCTACAATGAGCAGTTCTTC
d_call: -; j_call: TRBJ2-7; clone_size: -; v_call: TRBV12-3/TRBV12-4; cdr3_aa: CASSLLEGYEQYF; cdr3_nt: TGTGCCAGCAGTTTACTAGAGGGGTACGAGCAGTACTTC
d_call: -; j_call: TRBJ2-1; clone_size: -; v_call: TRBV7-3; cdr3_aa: CASSLGPPGRGNEQFF; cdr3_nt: TGTGCCAGCAGCTTAGGACCGCCAGGAAGGGGGAATGAGCAGTTCTTC
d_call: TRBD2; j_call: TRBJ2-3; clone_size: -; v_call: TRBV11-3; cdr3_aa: CASSPGGLLYTQYF; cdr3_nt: TGTGCCAGCAGCCCGGGAGGTCTGTTGTATACGCAGTATTTT
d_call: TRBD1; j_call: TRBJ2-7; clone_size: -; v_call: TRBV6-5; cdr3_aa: CASTPVRGSYEQYF; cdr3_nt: TGTGCCAGCACCCCCGTCAGGGGGTCCTACGAGCAGTACTTC